This T cell receptor (beta chain) was recorded in a study of siplizumab effects on memory and regulatory T cells. Overall study findings and caveats: Controls had around 26% Treg-derived mappable alloreactive CD4+ clones on average, versus approximately 73% with siplizumab. Naive T cells, seemingly more diverse than memory cells, seemed major alloresponse contributors. An assignable naive or memory phenotype was lacking in roughly 80-97% of proliferating CD4+ or CD8+ clones.

Comments on this clone: Its antigen is undetermined. The junction and the germline gene differ at one end; a read error may be behind it.

Germline V lookup: CDR1 LGHNT, CDR2 FRNRAP. CDR3 length: 12 amino acids. TCRdb's table, derived via immunoSEQ multiplex PCR, lists solely in-frame clones and lacks some. The sample carries about 69,000 clones, roughly 88% recorded once. The source of this sequence is a human donor in good health. V and J are TRBV12-5 and TRBJ1-2; D is unclear. Sample: Tregs sorted from blood. Here the CDR3 reads CASGLEAYGYAF. CDR3 sequence (DNA): TGTGCTAGTGGCCTGGAGGCCTACGGCTACGCCTTC.